Following are 22 T cell receptor beta chains from one sample sequenced in a study of shared clonotypes between healthy human individuals. Only in-frame clones appear in the TCRdb table, and some are missing; sequencing was by immunoSEQ multiplex PCR. The table shows some 1.5 million clones, with 96% occurring only once. Sequenced sample: naive CD4+ T cells sorted from blood. The subset: CD45RA+ positively selected. These TCRs come from a man aged 30 to 45 in good health.

The rearrangement joins TRBV13 to TRBJ2-1; unclear D gene. This CDR3 has 16 amino acids. CDR1 PRHDT and CDR2 FYEKMQ come from the germline V gene (reference sequence). Trimming left V 1 base short and J 0 bases short, with 10 bases between. The chain's CDR3 is CASSLDWPVSYNEQFF. CDR3 coding DNA: TGTGCCAGCAGCTTAGATTGGCCGGTCTCCTACAATGAGCAGTTCTTC.

This chain connects TRBV6-1 to TRBJ2-2, with a tentative D call TRBD1 (5 bases). The CDR3 runs 15 residues. CDR1 is MNHNS and CDR2 is SASEGT in the germline V gene. Between the trimmed V and J ends, which lost 6 bases and 2 bases, there was a span of 13 bases. The CDR3 loop is CASRLDNTNTGELFF. CDR3 in DNA: TGTGCCAGCAGGTTGGACAATACAAACACCGGGGAGCTGTTTTTT.

The CDR3, as DNA: TGTGCCAGTAGTATCCTAGCGGGAGCCGTCGAGCAGTACTTC. Translation: CASSILAGAVEQYF. The chain employs TRBV19 and TRBJ2-7, with TRBD2 matching 10 bases. The germline CDR1 and CDR2 sequences are LNHDA and SQIVND (reference sequence). CDR3 length: 14 amino acids. V lost 3 bases, J lost 6 bases, and 5 bases stayed unmatched.

DNA for the CDR3: TGTGCCAGCCCTGGGAGACAGGGAAGCACCGGGGAGCTGTTTTTT. Encoded protein: CASPGRQGSTGELFF. The rearrangement joins TRBV6-1 to TRBJ2-2; 7 nucleotides align to TRBD1. J gave up 4 bases and V 8 bases, and 10 bases lay outside the gene matches. The CDR3 loop spans 15 amino acids. Germline values: CDR1 MNHNS, CDR2 SASEGT.

The V call is TRBV11-2, the J call TRBJ2-4; TRBD2 aligns across 7 bases. Germline V lookup: CDR1 SGHAT, CDR2 FQNNGV. J was trimmed by 0 bases and V by 6 bases; bases with no gene match: 5. The CDR3 consists of 15 residues. CDR3: CASRASGVAKNIQYF. In DNA, the CDR3 is TGTGCCAGCAGGGCTAGCGGAGTAGCCAAAAACATTCAGTACTTC.

The chain is built from TRBV10-3 and TRBJ1-4, with a tentative D call TRBD1 (5 bases). CDR1 is ENHRY and CDR2 is SYGVKD in the germline V gene. V was pared by 3 bases and J by 4 bases, with 12 bases between. This CDR3 spans 15 amino acids. In nucleotides, the CDR3 is TGTGCCATCAGTGAAGCGGGGGGAGGTAATGAAAAACTGTTTTTT. As protein: CAISEAGGGNEKLFF.

This clone was recorded once. The chain recombines TRBV15 with TRBJ2-7, with 8 positions matching TRBD1. CDR3 size: 15 residues. Germline lookup yields CDR1 LNHNV and CDR2 YYDKDF (reference sequence). Unmatched junction bases numbered 4, after V lost 0 bases and J lost 3 bases. CDR3 in amino acids: CATSRDGQGFYEQYF. CDR3 nucleotides: TGTGCCACCAGCAGAGACGGACAGGGCTTCTACGAGCAGTACTTC.

The chain employs TRBV19 and TRBJ1-5, with 8 bases aligning to TRBD1. The CDR3 is made up of 16 amino acids. Trimming took 7 bases from V and 2 from J; bases not matched to a gene: 10. The germline V gene encodes CDR1 LNHDA and CDR2 SQIVND (reference sequence). The CDR3 loop reads CASNVPGGRGNQPQHF. CDR3 nucleotides: TGTGCCAGTAACGTTCCAGGGGGCCGGGGCAATCAGCCCCAGCATTTT.

The J gene is TRBJ2-7, the V gene TRBV5-1; 11 bases line up with TRBD2. The germline gives CDR1 SGHRS, CDR2 YFSETQ. J lost 1 base, V lost 4 bases, and 7 bases had no gene match. This CDR3 is built from 16 residues. The CDR3 loop is CASSAGGTSGSYEQYF. The CDR3 DNA reads as TGCGCCAGCAGCGCCGGCGGGACTAGCGGATCCTACGAGCAGTACTTC.

The chain combines TRBV5-4 with TRBJ1-2; TRBD1 is a possible D gene (5 bases). The V gene's germline CDR1 is SGHNT and CDR2 YYREEE (reference sequence). The CDR3 runs 14 residues. Deletions cut 4 bases from V and 2 bases from J, with 12 bases between. The CDR3 spells CASSPPGRNYGYTF. The CDR3 nucleotides are TGTGCCAGCAGCCCCCCAGGGAGGAACTATGGCTACACCTTC.

This clone was detected only once. This chain uses TRBV25-1 with TRBJ2-7, with 11 positions matching TRBD2. The germline V gene encodes CDR1 MGHDK and CDR2 SYGVNS. The CDR3 covers 16 residues. V was clipped by 3 bases and J by 4 bases; unmatched bases: 8. CDR3 sequence: CASSDFETSGNYEQYF. The CDR3 DNA reads as TGTGCCAGCAGTGATTTCGAGACTAGCGGGAATTACGAGCAGTACTTC.

The V call is TRBV7-8, the J call TRBJ2-1; D unclear. The CDR3 totals 16 residues. Trimming pared 2 bases from V and 2 bases from J, leaving 13 bases between. CDR1 and CDR2 (germline): SGHVS, FQNEAQ. CDR3 sequence: CASSLRPGATYNEQFF. As DNA, the CDR3 is TGTGCCAGCAGCTTAAGGCCCGGAGCCACCTACAATGAGCAGTTCTTC.

V usage is TRBV5-4 and J usage is TRBJ2-7, with 9 bases fitting TRBD1. In germline, CDR1 is SGHNT, CDR2 YYREEE (reference sequence). V lost 3 bases, J lost 6 bases, and 4 bases stayed unmatched. The CDR3 loop spans 13 amino acids. The CDR3, as DNA: TGTGCCAGCAGCTCGGGGACAGGGCGCGAGCAGTACTTC. Translating it yields CASSSGTGREQYF.

The chain is built from TRBV27 and TRBJ2-7; either TRBD1 or TRBD2 may supply D (5 bases each). The CDR3 has 14 amino acids. The germline CDR1 and CDR2 sequences are MNHEY and SMNVEV (reference sequence). V dropped 4 bases and J dropped 4 bases, with 14 bases sitting between them. The CDR3 here is CASSSTWGSYEQYF. The CDR3, as DNA: TGTGCCAGCAGTTCCACGTGGGGGTCGTACGAGCAGTACTTC.

The rearrangement uses TRBV30 and TRBJ2-1; no clear D. V lost 8 bases to trimming and J lost 10 bases, with 24 bases between them. The germline gives CDR1 GTSNPN, CDR2 SVGIG (reference sequence). The CDR3 has 14 residues. The CDR3 DNA reads as TGTGCCGGAAACCGTAGGGCAAATTTAGAGGAGCAGTTCTTC. Its translation is CAGNRRANLEEQFF.

This sequence joins TRBV4-3 and TRBJ2-3, with TRBD1 matching 7 bases. The length of the CDR3 is 17 residues. Germline V gene sequence: CDR1 LGHNA, CDR2 YSLEER. V dropped 3 bases and J dropped 0; count of bases not matched to a gene: 9. CDR3 nucleotide sequence: TGCGCCAGCAGCCATTTACAGGGGTCTTCTAGCACAGATACGCAGTATTTT. Translation gives CASSHLQGSSSTDTQYF.

The chain recombines TRBV9 with TRBJ1-5; 8 positions match TRBD1. CDR1 SGDLS and CDR2 YYNGEE come from the germline V gene. Germline trimming cut 2 bases from V and 6 bases from J; bases unmatched to any gene: 7. This CDR3 comprises 15 residues. CDR3 sequence: CASSVSGQASQPQHF. DNA for the CDR3: TGTGCCAGCAGCGTTTCGGGACAGGCTAGTCAGCCCCAGCATTTT.

This chain links TRBV27 with TRBJ1-2; 10 bases line up with TRBD1. This CDR3 spans 15 amino acids. V gave up 7 bases and J gave up 4 bases; unmatched junction bases: 9. Germline values: CDR1 MNHEY, CDR2 SMNVEV (reference sequence). This CDR3 is CASTLDRGQSYGYTF. CDR3 sequence (DNA): TGTGCCAGCACCTTAGACAGGGGGCAGAGCTATGGCTACACCTTC.

The chain employs TRBV5-1 and TRBJ1-1, with TRBD1 matching over 7 bases. CDR3 size: 17 residues. The V and J ends lost 0 bases and 3 bases, in that order; junction bases with no gene match: 11. CDR1 is SGHRS and CDR2 is YFSETQ in the germline V gene. The CDR3 region has the DNA TGCGCCAGCAGCTTGGCGCCGGGGACAGCAGGTGACACTGAAGCTTTCTTT. Its translation is CASSLAPGTAGDTEAFF.

This chain connects TRBV7-3 to TRBJ2-7, with D possibly being TRBD2 (5 bases). V was clipped by 2 bases and J by 2 bases, with 10 bases between them. The CDR3 runs to 14 residues. Germline values: CDR1 SGHTA, CDR2 FQGTGA. CDR3: CASSLFEGAYEQYF. DNA of the CDR3: TGTGCCAGCAGCTTATTCGAGGGCGCCTACGAGCAGTACTTC.

The chain carries TRBV18 and TRBJ2-7; D gene uncertain. This CDR3 is built from 14 residues. Trimming removed 3 bases from V and 3 bases from J, with 12 bases in between. Germline V lookup: CDR1 KGHSH, CDR2 LQKENI. The CDR3 region has the DNA TGTGCCAGCTCACCCTCAGAGAAGGGCTACGAGCAGTACTTC. Translating gives CASSPSEKGYEQYF.

The chain couples TRBV6-6 to TRBJ2-7; 9 nucleotides align to TRBD1. The CDR3 has 16 residues. The J segment lost 5 bases and the V segment lost 2 bases, leaving 10 bases of the junction unmatched. Germline loops: CDR1 MNHNY, CDR2 SVGAGI (reference sequence). The CDR3 protein is CASSYPLTGGGDEQYF. CDR3 nucleotide sequence: TGTGCCAGCAGTTACCCCCTGACAGGGGGTGGTGACGAGCAGTACTTC.